Shown below are 11 T cell receptor beta chains from a single sample sequenced in a study of blood T cell repertoires in COVID-19 (dated by TCRdb to the early 2020s). The protocol used for the library was the immunoSEQ multiplex PCR assay. In TCRdb, the immuneACCESS table is reduced to in-frame sequences with V and J assigned. These tables do not hold every clone; where another copy was compared, an unresolved V gene accounts for under half, and the others remain unexplained. The sample yields 270,000 or so clones; roughly 85% were counted once. Approximately 12% of the sample lies in the top ten. Sequencing input: peripheral blood. These receptors originate from a human donor in a cohort sampled during active COVID-19.

In its sample, this clone was seen a few times. The chain joins TRBV5-6 to TRBJ2-7; perhaps TRBD1 as D (5 bases). The CDR3 spans 13 residues. V was trimmed by 4 bases and J by 6 bases, leaving 14 bases between them. CDR1 SGHDT and CDR2 YYEEEE come from the germline V gene. CDR3 region: CASSQGRGIEQYF. The CDR3 nucleotides read TGTGCCAGCAGCCAAGGTAGGGGTATCGAGCAGTACTTC.

The V gene is TRBV21-1, the J gene TRBJ2-7; no DNA check was done on the table's D call, TRBD1. TRBV21-1 is flagged as a pseudogene. This CDR3 region has 20 residues. CDR3: CASSNPPSYLRDSEVYEQYF. In nucleotides, the CDR3 is TGTGCCAGCAGCAACCCACCCAGTTACCTTCGGGACAGCGAAGTCTACGAGCAGTACTTC.

The CDR3 loop is CASSGLAGVVGYNEQFF. DNA of the CDR3: TGTGCCAGCAGCGGACTAGCGGGAGTGGTTGGCTACAATGAGCAGTTCTTC. The genes are TRBV7-2 and TRBJ2-1; 13 nucleotides match TRBD2. Germline V gene lookup returns CDR1 SGHTA and CDR2 FQGNSA. Trimming removed 5 bases from V and 3 bases from J; junction bases left unmatched: 7. This CDR3 is built from 17 residues. Full variable domain (missing parts from reference TRBV7-2 and TRBJ2-1): GAGVSQSPSNKVTEKGKDVELRCDPISGHTALYWYRQSLGQGLEFLIYFQGNSAPDKSGLPSDRFSAERTGGSVSTLTIQRTQQEDSAVYLCASSGLAGVVGYNEQFFGPGTRLTVL.

The J gene is TRBJ2-1, the V gene TRBV18, with 11 positions matching TRBD2. J gave up 9 bases and V 1 base, and 5 bases lay outside the gene matches. The CDR3 is 15 amino acids. Germline CDR1 and CDR2: KGHSH and LQKENI. The CDR3 DNA reads as TGTGCCAGCTCACCACTACTAGCGGGAGTGGGTGAGCAGTTCTTC. Protein sequence: CASSPLLAGVGEQFF.

The chain is built from TRBV5-1 and TRBJ1-1, with D possibly being TRBD1 (6 bases). Germline values: CDR1 SGHRS, CDR2 YFSETQ. The CDR3 is made up of 15 amino acids. Trimming removed 4 bases from V and 3 bases from J, with 16 bases in between. CDR3 loop: CASSAYREGDTEAFF. The CDR3 DNA sequence: TGCGCCAGCAGCGCGTACAGGGAGGGGGACACTGAAGCTTTCTTT.

The chain uses TRBV11-2 and TRBJ1-3, with D perhaps TRBD1 (6 bases). Per germline, CDR1 SGHAT and CDR2 FQNNGV. Trimming pared 4 bases from V and 5 bases from J, leaving 15 bases between. CDR3 length: 15 residues. CDR3 residues: CASSSLQGLRNTIYF. CDR3 DNA: TGTGCCAGCAGCTCTTTACAGGGCTTAAGAAACACCATATATTTT. Combining the CDR3 with reference TRBV11-2 and TRBJ1-3 gives the whole variable domain EAGVAQSPRYKIIEKRQSVAFWCNPISGHATLYWYQQILGQGPKLLIQFQNNGVVDDSQLPKDRFSAERLKGVDSTLKIQPAKLEDSAVYLCASSSLQGLRNTIYFGEGSWLTVV.

This clone was recorded only once. The V gene is TRBV27, the J gene TRBJ1-2, with TRBD1 matching 10 bases. CDR3 length: 18 amino acids. Germline values: CDR1 MNHEY, CDR2 SMNVEV (reference sequence). The V segment lost 2 bases and the J segment 2 bases; nucleotides outside the gene matches: 11. The CDR3 region is CASSLRIGATGGNYGYTF. CDR3 nucleotide sequence: TGTGCCAGCAGTTTAAGGATCGGCGCGACAGGGGGCAACTATGGCTACACCTTC.

This clone was observed a single time. The chain uses TRBV25-1 and TRBJ1-1, with D uncertain. The CDR3 contains 15 residues. V lost 1 base, J lost 2 bases, and 11 bases lay in between. CDR1 is MGHDK, CDR2 SYGVNS, per germline. The CDR3 region is CASSESIGRNTEAFF. The CDR3 bases are TGTGCCAGCAGTGAATCCATTGGCAGAAACACTGAAGCTTTCTTT. Variable domain in full (rest from reference TRBV25-1 and TRBJ1-1): EADIYQTPRYLVIGTGKKITLECSQTMGHDKMYWYQQDPGMELHLIHYSYGVNSTEKGDLSSESTVSRIRTEHFPLTLESARPSHTSQYLCASSESIGRNTEAFFGQGTRLTVV.

The chain employs TRBV6-2 or TRBV6-3 and TRBJ1-2, with 11 bases aligning to TRBD1. Germline V CDR1 and CDR2: MNHEY, SVGEGT. With 6 bases clipped from V and 4 bases from J, the junction kept 4 bases outside the gene matches. CDR3 length equals 14 residues. CDR3 in DNA: TGTGCCAGCAGCCCGGGACAGGGGGTCTATGGCTACACCTTC. Its translation: CASSPGQGVYGYTF.

The chain is built from TRBV18 and TRBJ1-5; unclear D gene. The CDR3 spans 13 residues. The V gene's germline CDR1 is KGHSH and CDR2 LQKENI. V shed 4 bases and J shed 6 bases, with 10 bases lying between them. DNA for the CDR3: TGTGCCAGCTCACGGGGTGAGGGTCAGCCCCAGCATTTT. Its protein product is CASSRGEGQPQHF.

The chain has TRBV10-3 and TRBJ1-5, with no clear D. V was cut by 6 bases and J by 2 bases, with 8 bases left in between. The length of the CDR3 is 13 residues. CDR1 and CDR2 from the germline V gene are ENHRY and SYGVKD. DNA of the CDR3: TGTGCCATCAGCACAGCGGGCAATCAGCCCCAGCATTTT. It translates to CAISTAGNQPQHF.